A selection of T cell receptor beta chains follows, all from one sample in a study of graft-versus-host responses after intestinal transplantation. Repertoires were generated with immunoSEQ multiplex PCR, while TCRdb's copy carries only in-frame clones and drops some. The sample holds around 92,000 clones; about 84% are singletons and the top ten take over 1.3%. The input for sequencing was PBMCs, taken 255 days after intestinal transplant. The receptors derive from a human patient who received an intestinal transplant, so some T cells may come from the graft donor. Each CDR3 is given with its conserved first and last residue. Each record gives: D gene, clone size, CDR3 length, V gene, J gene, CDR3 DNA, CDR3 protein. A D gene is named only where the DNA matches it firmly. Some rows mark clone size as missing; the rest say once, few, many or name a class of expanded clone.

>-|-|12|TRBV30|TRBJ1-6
TGTGCCTGGAGTCCTCTTAATTCACCCCTCCACTTT
CAWSPLNSPLHF
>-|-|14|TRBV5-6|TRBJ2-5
TGTGCCAGCAGCTTGGCTCGGCCAGAAGAGACCCAGTACTTC
CASSLARPEETQYF
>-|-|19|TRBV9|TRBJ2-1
TGTGCCAGCAGCGTAAGTGGGGGTACGGGGTATAGCTCCTACAATGAGCAGTTCTTC
CASSVSGGTGYSSYNEQFF
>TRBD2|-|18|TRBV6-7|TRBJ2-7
TGTGCCAGCAGCCAACATACTAGCGGGAGAAATACTAGGCACGAGCAGTGCTTC
CASSQHTSGRNTRHEQCF
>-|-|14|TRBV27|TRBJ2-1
TGTGCCAGCAGTCCCCGCGGCGACTACAATGAGCAGTTCTTC
CASSPRGDYNEQFF
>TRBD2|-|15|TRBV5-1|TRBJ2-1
TGCGCCAGCAGCCATAGCGGGCCGGTGGACAATGAGCAGTTCTTC
CASSHSGPVDNEQFF
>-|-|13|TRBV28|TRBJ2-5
TGTGCCAGCAGTCCGGGGGTCCGTGAGACCCAGTACTTC
CASSPGVRETQYF
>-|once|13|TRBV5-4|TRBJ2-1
TGTGCCAGCAGCACAGGACAGAACAATGAGCAGTTCTTC
CASSTGQNNEQFF
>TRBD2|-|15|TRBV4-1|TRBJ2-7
TGCGCCAGCAGCCAATATGCGGGGGGCCCGAGGGAGCAGTACTTC
CASSQYAGGPREQYF
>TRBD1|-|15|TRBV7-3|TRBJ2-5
TGTGCCAGCAGCTACTCGGGACAGACCCAAGAGACCCAGTACTTC
CASSYSGQTQETQYF
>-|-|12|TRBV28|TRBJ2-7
TGTGCCAGCAGTTTGGCAGGGACCGAGCAGTACTTC
CASSLAGTEQYF
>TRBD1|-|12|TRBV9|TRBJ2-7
TGTGCCAGCAGCGCGACAGGGGCCGAGCAGTACTTC
CASSATGAEQYF
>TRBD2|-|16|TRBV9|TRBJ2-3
TGTGCCAGCAGCGTAGTGGGGCGGGGGGGCACAGATACGCAGTATTTT
CASSVVGRGGTDTQYF
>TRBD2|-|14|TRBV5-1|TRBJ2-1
TGCGCCAGCCGTAGCGGGGGGGCAGTGAATGAGCAGTTCTTC
CASRSGGAVNEQFF
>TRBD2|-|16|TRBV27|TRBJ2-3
TGTGCCAGCAGTTTCTTGACTAGCGGGAGAACAGATACGCAGTATTTT
CASSFLTSGRTDTQYF
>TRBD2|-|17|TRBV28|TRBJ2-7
TGTGCCAGCAGTTTAAATAGAGGACTAGCGGTTTCCTACGAGCAGTACTTC
CASSLNRGLAVSYEQYF
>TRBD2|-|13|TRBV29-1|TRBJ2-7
TGCAGCGTATCGGTGGGGGGAGGGGACCGCTACTACTTC
CSVSVGGGDRYYF
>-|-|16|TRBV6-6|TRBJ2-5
TGTGCCAGCACCCAAGGACCTGGTCCCCATCAAGAGACCCAGTACTTC
CASTQGPGPHQETQYF
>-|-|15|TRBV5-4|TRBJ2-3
TGTGCCAGCAGCTTGTACTCTCGGGCCCCAGATACGCAGTATTTT
CASSLYSRAPDTQYF
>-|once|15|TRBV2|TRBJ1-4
TGTGCCAGCAGTGAAGAGGGGGCAACTAATGAAAAACTGTTTTTT
CASSEEGATNEKLFF
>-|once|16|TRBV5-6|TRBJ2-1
TGTGCCAGCAGCTTTGACCGGAGGGGGGTCTACAATGAGCAGTTCTTC
CASSFDRRGVYNEQFF
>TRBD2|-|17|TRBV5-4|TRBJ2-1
TGTGCCAGCTCCGGACTAGCGGGAGTGGGGTCCTACAATGAGCAGTTCTTC
CASSGLAGVGSYNEQFF
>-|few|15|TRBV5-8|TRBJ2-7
TGTGCCAGCAGCTTGGGCCTGGCGAACGGCTACGAGCAGTACTTC
CASSLGLANGYEQYF
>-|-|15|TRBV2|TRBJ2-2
TGTGCCAGCAGTTTGACATACTCGAACACCGGGGAGCTGTTTTTT
CASSLTYSNTGELFF
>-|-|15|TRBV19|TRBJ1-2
TGTGCCAGTAGTATACCCGGTTCCAGATCCTATGGCTACACCTTC
CASSIPGSRSYGYTF
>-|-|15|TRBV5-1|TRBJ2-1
TGCGCCAGCAGCTTGGAGGGGACCATCTACAATGAGCAGTTCTTC
CASSLEGTIYNEQFF
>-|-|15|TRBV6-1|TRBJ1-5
TGTGCCAGCAGTGCTTCGAGCGGGGGCAATCAGCCCCAGCATTTT
CASSASSGGNQPQHF
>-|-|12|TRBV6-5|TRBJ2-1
TGTGCCAGCAGTTATCTGGGATTGGAGCAGTTCTTC
CASSYLGLEQFF
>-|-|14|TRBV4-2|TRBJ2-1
TGTGCCAGCAGCCAAGGCGGGGTCTACAATGAGCAGTTCTTC
CASSQGGVYNEQFF
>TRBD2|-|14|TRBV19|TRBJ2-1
TGTGCCAGTAGCCGGGGGGGCTCCTACAATGAGCAGTTCTTC
CASSRGGSYNEQFF
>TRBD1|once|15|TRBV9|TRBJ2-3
TGTGCCAGCAGCGTAGGGGGACAGGGTCCACATACGCAGTATTTT
CASSVGGQGPHTQYF
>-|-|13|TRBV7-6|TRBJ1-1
TGTGCCAGCAGCTTAAGTGCGGGGGCGGGAGCTTTCTTT
CASSLSAGAGAFF
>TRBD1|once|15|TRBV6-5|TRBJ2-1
TGTGCCAGCAGAATTCGACAGGGGGAGAATAATGAGCAGTTCTTC
CASRIRQGENNEQFF
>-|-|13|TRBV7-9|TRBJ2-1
TGTGCCAGCAGCTTAGGCTTTTACAATGAGCAGTTCTTC
CASSLGFYNEQFF
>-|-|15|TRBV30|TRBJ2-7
TGTGCCTGGAAGCAGGGGCCCAATAATGCCTACGAGCAGTACTTC
CAWKQGPNNAYEQYF
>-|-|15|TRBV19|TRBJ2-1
TGTGCCAGTAGTATTTCTAGGGACTCCTACAATGAGCAGTTCTTC
CASSISRDSYNEQFF
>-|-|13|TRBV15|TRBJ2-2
TGTGCCACCAGCAGAGCTCGCGAAGGGGAGCTGTTTTTT
CATSRAREGELFF
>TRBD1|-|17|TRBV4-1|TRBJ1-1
TGCGCCAGCAGCCAAGACCCGGACAGGGAAGGGGCCACTGAAGCTTTCTTT
CASSQDPDREGATEAFF
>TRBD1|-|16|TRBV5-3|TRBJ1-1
TGTGCCAGAAGCTTGTGTGGGACAGGAATGAACACTGAAGCTTTCTTT
CARSLCGTGMNTEAFF
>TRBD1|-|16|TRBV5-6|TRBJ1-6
TGTGCCAGCAGTTCAGTCTCAGGGGGTTGGGATTCACCCCTCCACTTT
CASSSVSGGWDSPLHF
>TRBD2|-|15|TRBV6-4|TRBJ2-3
TGTGCCAGCAGTGTAACTAGCGGGGTCACAGATACGCAGTATTTT
CASSVTSGVTDTQYF
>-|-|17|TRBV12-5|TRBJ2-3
TGTGCTAGTGGTTTGGCCAAGGAGCATCGGGCCACAGATACGCAGTATTTT
CASGLAKEHRATDTQYF
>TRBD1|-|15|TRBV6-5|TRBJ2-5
TGTGCCAGCAGTTGGGTAGACAGGGGGCAAGAGACCCAGTACTTC
CASSWVDRGQETQYF
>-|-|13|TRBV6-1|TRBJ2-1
TGTGCCAGCACGGTATTCTCCTACAATGAGCAGTTCTTC
CASTVFSYNEQFF
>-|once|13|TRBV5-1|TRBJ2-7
TGCGCCAGCAGCCCCGGGAACTCCTACGAGCAGTACTTC
CASSPGNSYEQYF
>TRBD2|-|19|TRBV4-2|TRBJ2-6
TGTGCCAGCAGCCAAGACCCTAGCGGGGGGAACTCTGGGGCCAACGTCCTGACTTTC
CASSQDPSGGNSGANVLTF
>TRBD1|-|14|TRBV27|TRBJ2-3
TGTGCCAGCAGGTCGACAGGGCCCACAGATACGCAGTATTTT
CASRSTGPTDTQYF
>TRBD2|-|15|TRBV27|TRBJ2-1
TGTGCCAGCATCCCGACTAGCGGGGCCTACAATGAGCAGTTCTTC
CASIPTSGAYNEQFF
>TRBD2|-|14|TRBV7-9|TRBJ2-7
TGTGCCAGCAGCCCCGATCCCAGCGGGAGTGAGCAGTACTTC
CASSPDPSGSEQYF
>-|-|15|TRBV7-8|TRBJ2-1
TGTGCCAGCAGCTTAGAGGAGGGCGCATACAATGAGCAGTTCTTC
CASSLEEGAYNEQFF
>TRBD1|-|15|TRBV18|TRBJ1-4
TGTGCCAGCTCACTCGGACAGGGTGGTAATGAAAAACTGTTTTTT
CASSLGQGGNEKLFF
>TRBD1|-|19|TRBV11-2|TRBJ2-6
TGTGCCAGCAGCTTTGGGGGTGGGACAGGGGTCTCTGGGGCCAACGTCCTGACTTTC
CASSFGGGTGVSGANVLTF
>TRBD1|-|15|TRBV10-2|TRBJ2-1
TGCGCCAGCAGTGAGCCAGGGGGCGTAGGGAATGAGCAGTTCTTC
CASSEPGGVGNEQFF
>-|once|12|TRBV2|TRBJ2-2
TGTACCGTCGGTGGGAACACCGGGGAGCTGTTTTTT
CTVGGNTGELFF
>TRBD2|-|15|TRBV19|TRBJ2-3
TGTGCCAGTACCTCGGGACTAGCCGTGGGAGATACGCAGTATTTT
CASTSGLAVGDTQYF
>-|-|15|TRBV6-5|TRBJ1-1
TGTGCCAGCAGTTACAAAACTCAGGCGGACACTGAAGCTTTCTTT
CASSYKTQADTEAFF
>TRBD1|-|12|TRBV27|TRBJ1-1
TGTGCCAGCGGGTACAGGGGTAGTGAAGCTTTCTTT
CASGYRGSEAFF
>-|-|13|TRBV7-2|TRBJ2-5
TGTGCCAGCCTTGCCAACGGTGAGGAGACCCAGTACTTC
CASLANGEETQYF
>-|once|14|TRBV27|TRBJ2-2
TGTGCCAGCAGTCCGGACTACTCTGGCGGGGAGCTGTTTTTT
CASSPDYSGGELFF
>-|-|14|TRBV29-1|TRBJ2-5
TGCAGCGTTGAAGGCGGTTGGGGGCAGGAGACCCAGTACTTC
CSVEGGWGQETQYF